The 11 T cell receptor beta chains below come from one sample, sequenced in a study of pediatric ulcerative colitis (dated by TCRdb to about 2019). The receptor library was made with the immunoSEQ multiplex PCR assay. TCRdb obtained this table from immuneACCESS and retained in-frame rearrangements with V and J assigned. These tables miss some clones; where compared with another copy, unresolved V genes account for less than half of the shortfall, and the remainder is unexplained. Recorded for this sample are about 32,000 clones; 82% of them occurred a single time. Jointly, the top ten make up around 4.4% of the sample. Sequences were obtained from blood. The source of these receptors is a boy between 10 and 17 years old with severe ulcerative colitis.

V gene TRBV11-2 combines with J gene TRBJ2-7, with 11 nucleotides matching TRBD1. The J segment lost 2 bases and the V segment lost 5 bases, leaving 8 bases of the junction unmatched. The CDR3 runs 16 residues. Germline V lookup: CDR1 SGHAT, CDR2 FQNNGV. The CDR3 sequence is CASSRRPGQGAYEQYF. The CDR3 coding sequence is TGTGCCAGCAGCCGACGGCCGGGACAGGGGGCCTACGAGCAGTACTTC. The whole variable domain, filled in from reference TRBV11-2 and TRBJ2-7, reads EAGVAQSPRYKIIEKRQSVAFWCNPISGHATLYWYQQILGQGPKLLIQFQNNGVVDDSQLPKDRFSAERLKGVDSTLKIQPAKLEDSAVYLCASSRRPGQGAYEQYFGPGTRLTVT.

This clone showed up just a few times. This chain uses TRBV6-5 with TRBJ1-2, with 8 bases matching TRBD1. Germline V gene lookup returns CDR1 MNHEY and CDR2 SVGAGI. CDR3 size: 14 residues. V was pared by 0 bases and J by 3 bases, with 0 bases of the junction left unmatched. CDR3 sequence: CASSYSDRDYGYTF. In DNA, the CDR3 is TGTGCCAGCAGTTACTCGGACAGGGACTATGGCTACACCTTC.

The chain employs TRBV2 and TRBJ2-7, with 12 bases fitting TRBD1. V lost 6 bases, J lost 3 bases, and 3 bases stayed unmatched. CDR1 is SNHLY and CDR2 is FYNNEI in the germline V gene. The CDR3 sequence is 14 residues long. CDR3 nucleotides: TGTGCCAGCAGCGGGGACAGGGGGCGCTACGAGCAGTACTTC. Encoded protein: CASSGDRGRYEQYF.

The chain has TRBV6-5 and TRBJ2-7, with 7 bases lining up with TRBD1. J gave up 4 bases and V 7 bases, and 10 bases lay outside the gene matches. The germline CDR1 and CDR2 sequences are MNHEY and SVGAGI. The CDR3 contains 14 residues. The CDR3 region is CASKAAGGSYEQYF. In DNA form, the CDR3 reads TGTGCCAGCAAGGCGGCAGGGGGTAGTTACGAGCAGTACTTC.

Comment on this clone: At one boundary the junction diverges from the germline segment, which might be a read error. The gene calls are TRBV7-9 and TRBJ1-1, with 7 bases matching TRBD1. The CDR3 contains 11 residues. Germline assignment: CDR1 SEHNR and CDR2 FQNEAQ (reference sequence). CDR3: CASSYKDRYNF. The CDR3 DNA reads TGTGCCAGCAGCTACAAGGACAGGTATAATTTT.

This sequence joins TRBV6-6 and TRBJ1-1, with unresolved D. V was cut by 4 bases and J by 1 base, with 4 bases left in between. There are 12 residues in the CDR3. In germline, CDR1 is MNHNY, CDR2 SVGAGI (reference sequence). CDR3 in amino acids: CASSFGNTEAFF. In DNA, the CDR3 is TGTGCCAGCAGTTTCGGGAACACTGAAGCTTTCTTT.

The genes are TRBV5-1 and TRBJ1-1, with 10 bases fitting TRBD1. CDR1 SGHRS and CDR2 YFSETQ come from the germline V gene. The CDR3 length is 14 residues. J gave up 11 bases and V 3 bases, and 10 bases lay outside the gene matches. DNA for the CDR3: TGCGCCAGCAGCTCCCAAGGACAGGGGGACCCGGCTTTCTTT. As protein: CASSSQGQGDPAFF.

The chain links TRBV5-1 to TRBJ1-1, with D possibly TRBD1 on 5 matching bases. Germline CDR1 SGHRS, CDR2 YFSETQ. With 1 base removed from V and 8 bases from J, the gap between germline ends came to 15 bases. CDR3 length: 14 amino acids. The chain's CDR3 is CASSLRPAKGEAFF. CDR3 DNA: TGCGCCAGCAGCTTGAGACCGGCCAAGGGGGAAGCTTTCTTT.

This clone was found a few times. The gene calls are TRBV7-9 and TRBJ2-7; TRBD2 matches at 9 bases. V shed 3 bases, J shed 6 bases, and the junction held 18 bases outside the gene matches. CDR3 length equals 18 residues. The germline gives CDR1 SEHNR, CDR2 FQNEAQ (reference sequence). The CDR3 region is CASSFISGRGLAPAEQYF. CDR3 DNA sequence: TGTGCCAGCAGCTTTATTTCTGGTCGGGGACTAGCTCCCGCCGAGCAGTACTTC. The full variable domain, completed using reference TRBV7-9 and TRBJ2-7, is DTGVSQNPRHKITKRGQNVTFRCDPISEHNRLYWYRQTLGQGPEFLTYFQNEAQLEKSRLLSDRFSAERPKGSFSTLEIQRTEQGDSAMYLCASSFISGRGLAPAEQYFGPGTRLTVT.

This rearrangement joins TRBV5-1 to TRBJ2-3; D might be TRBD2 (6 bases). Looked up from germline, CDR1 is SGHRS and CDR2 is YFSETQ. The CDR3 is 14 amino acids. V lost 5 bases, J lost 3 bases, and 13 bases lay in between. The DNA for the CDR3 is TGCGCCAGCAGGGTGTGGGGGGAAACAGATACGCAGTATTTT. Translated: CASRVWGETDTQYF.

This chain joins TRBV4-3 and TRBJ1-5; D gene unclear. CDR1 is LGHNA and CDR2 is YSLEER in the germline V gene. The CDR3 contains 14 residues. The V end was cut by 0 bases, the J end by 4 bases, with 7 bases between. The CDR3 protein is CASSQEPGNQPQHF. CDR3 in DNA: TGCGCCAGCAGCCAAGAACCGGGTAATCAGCCCCAGCATTTT.